Below are 17 T cell receptor beta chains sequenced from a single sample in a study of OX40 agonist ivuxolimab in advanced cancers. Sequencing used immunoSEQ multiplex PCR; TCRdb keeps in-frame clones, though not all of them. The repertoire includes over 80,000 clones, about 90% of them detected once, and more than 0.35% sits in the top ten. The specimen comprised CD4+ or CD8+ T cells sorted from blood, sampled in a trial of the OX40 agonist ivuxolimab. The receptors derive from an adult with an advanced solid tumor such as melanoma, head and neck, liver or kidney cancer.

The chain employs TRBV18 and TRBJ1-1; perhaps TRBD1 as D (5 bases). The V and J ends lost 2 bases and 7 bases respectively, with 11 bases between them. This CDR3 is 13 amino acids long. Germline V gene sequence: CDR1 KGHSH, CDR2 LQKENI. The CDR3 DNA sequence: TGTGCCAGCTCACCAGGGGGGACCATTGAAGCTTTCTTT. Amino acid sequence: CASSPGGTIEAFF.

J is TRBJ2-1 and V is TRBV27, with D unclear. The CDR3 spans 16 residues. Germline V gives CDR1 MNHEY, CDR2 SMNVEV (reference sequence). Trimming pared 6 bases from V and 2 bases from J, leaving 17 bases between. The CDR3 DNA is TGTGCCAGCAGATCTAGTTACGCGGAGCCCTACAATGAGCAGTTCTTC. Translation gives CASRSSYAEPYNEQFF.

This sequence joins TRBV5-4 and TRBJ2-6; 7 bases are a match to TRBD2. The V gene's germline CDR1 is SGHNT and CDR2 YYREEE (reference sequence). The CDR3 totals 16 residues. Trimming took 0 bases from V and 1 from J; bases not matched to a gene: 1. The CDR3 reads CASSLVGGSGANVLTF. In DNA form, the CDR3 reads TGTGCCAGCAGCTTGGTCGGGGGGTCTGGGGCCAACGTCCTGACTTTC.

V and J are TRBV14 and TRBJ1-4, with a weak D call TRBD1 (5 bases). The V end lost 3 bases, the J end lost 8 bases, and 13 bases lay between the germline ends. The CDR3 extends over 14 amino acids. Germline CDR1 and CDR2: SGHDN and FVKESK. The CDR3 loop reads CASSQSTATEKLFF. In nucleotides, the CDR3 is TGTGCCAGCAGCCAGTCGACAGCCACCGAAAAACTGTTTTTT.

The rearrangement links TRBV27 to TRBJ1-5, with 9 bases identical to TRBD1. There are 16 residues in the CDR3. Looked up from germline, CDR1 is MNHEY and CDR2 is SMNVEV (reference sequence). V was pared by 5 bases and J by 3 bases, with 8 bases of the junction left unmatched. The CDR3, as DNA: TGTGCCAGCAGTCTTACCGGGACAGGGATCAATCAGCCCCAGCATTTT. Translating it yields CASSLTGTGINQPQHF.

The V gene is TRBV19, the J gene TRBJ1-1; no clear D. CDR1 and CDR2 from the germline V gene are LNHDA and SQIVND (reference sequence). V dropped 3 bases and J dropped 1 base, with 9 bases sitting between them. CDR3 length equals 14 residues. As DNA, the CDR3 is TGTGCCAGTAGTATTGAGGGAGGGAACACTGAAGCTTTCTTT. This codes for CASSIEGGNTEAFF.

In this sample, this clone turned up once. The chain joins TRBV7-2 to TRBJ2-3; 8 positions agree with TRBD1. V gave up 5 bases and J gave up 5 bases; unmatched junction bases: 15. The CDR3 covers 17 residues. CDR1 is SGHTA, CDR2 FQGNSA, per germline. This CDR3 reads CASSNALDRAKGDTQYF. The CDR3 nucleotides are TGTGCCAGCAGCAACGCCTTGGACAGGGCGAAGGGAGATACGCAGTATTTT.

The V gene is TRBV7-2, the J gene TRBJ2-1; no definite D call. Germline V gives CDR1 SGHTA, CDR2 FQGNSA. Trimming cost V 7 bases and J 0 bases, with 13 bases left between them. The CDR3 has 15 residues. The CDR3 reads CASTYTGSSYNEQFF. The CDR3, as DNA: TGTGCCAGCACCTACACGGGCAGCTCCTACAATGAGCAGTTCTTC.

This chain joins TRBV20-1 and TRBJ2-1; no firm D call. In germline, CDR1 is DFQATT, CDR2 SNEGSKA (reference sequence). V lost 3 bases, J lost 9 bases, and 9 bases lay in between. The length of the CDR3 is 11 residues. The CDR3 reads CSASPVGEQFF. The DNA of the CDR3 is TGCAGTGCTAGCCCGGTCGGTGAGCAGTTCTTC.

The chain couples TRBV7-8 to TRBJ2-1, with D perhaps TRBD1 or TRBD2 (5 bases each). The CDR3 consists of 15 residues. Germline V CDR1 and CDR2: SGHVS, FQNEAQ. Trimming pared 0 bases from V and 0 bases from J, leaving 6 bases between. CDR3 sequence (DNA): TGTGCCAGCAGCTTAGCGGGGGTCTCCTACAATGAGCAGTTCTTC. Its translation is CASSLAGVSYNEQFF.

V is TRBV5-1 and J is TRBJ2-1, with D possibly TRBD2 on 5 matching bases. Trimming shortened V by 2 bases and J by 5 bases, and 14 bases separated the two germline ends. This CDR3 has 15 residues. Germline-derived CDR1 and CDR2 are SGHRS and YFSETQ. The CDR3 DNA sequence: TGCGCCAGCAGCTTATGGGCAGGAGGTAACAATGAGCAGTTCTTC. Encoded protein: CASSLWAGGNNEQFF.

The V and J genes are TRBV10-2 and TRBJ2-1; the D is unclear. This CDR3 has 13 amino acids. Trimming took off 3 bases at V and 4 bases at J, with 7 bases between the two ends. The germline V gene has CDR1 WSHSY and CDR2 SAAADI. CDR3 coding DNA: TGCGCCAGCAGTGACTCGGTTTACAATGAGCAGTTCTTC. This translates into CASSDSVYNEQFF.

The chain is built from TRBV20-1 and TRBJ2-1; D unclear. This CDR3 has 11 residues. Germline V gene sequence: CDR1 DFQATT, CDR2 SNEGSKA (reference sequence). The ends were cut back, 3 bases at V and 9 bases at J, with 9 bases in the middle. The CDR3 coding sequence is TGCAGTGCTAGCCCCCCGGGTGAGCAGTTCTTC. Protein sequence: CSASPPGEQFF.

This clone was recorded once. The genes are TRBV19 and TRBJ1-1, with 9 bases identical to TRBD1. CDR1 is LNHDA, CDR2 SQIVND, per germline (reference sequence). The CDR3 runs 17 residues. J gave up 4 bases and V 8 bases, and 17 bases lay outside the gene matches. CDR3 protein: CASSAPGQGFRSTEAFF. The CDR3 nucleotides are TGTGCCAGTTCCGCCCCGGGACAGGGTTTTCGGAGCACTGAAGCTTTCTTT.

The chain uses TRBV5-1 and TRBJ1-6; TRBD1 is a possible D gene (5 bases). Trimming cost V 0 bases and J 10 bases, with 8 bases left between them. The CDR3 totals 13 residues. Germline V CDR1 and CDR2: SGHRS, YFSETQ. CDR3 sequence: CASSLGGDSPLHF. CDR3 bases: TGCGCCAGCAGCTTGGGAGGGGACTCACCCCTCCACTTT.

This clone is a singleton in its sample. V is TRBV7-6 and J is TRBJ1-2, with D hard to call. Looked up from germline, CDR1 is SGHVS and CDR2 is FNYEAQ. V lost 5 bases and J lost 7, with 14 bases in between. The length of the CDR3 is 13 residues. Written as DNA, the CDR3 is TGTGCCAGCAGCGCCTCCCCGGAAGGTGGCTACACCTTC. Amino acids: CASSASPEGGYTF.

This sequence joins TRBV7-9 and TRBJ2-5; D uncertain. The CDR3 runs to 12 residues. The V and J ends lost 1 base and 5 bases respectively, with 5 bases between them. The germline CDR1 and CDR2 sequences are SEHNR and FQNEAQ (reference sequence). The CDR3 DNA follows: TGTGCCAGCAGCTTAGATTCGGAGACCCAGTACTTC. Protein sequence: CASSLDSETQYF.